This T cell receptor (beta chain) was sequenced for a study of T cell changes during pregnancy in multiple sclerosis. Method: immunoSEQ multiplex PCR; TCRdb's copy keeps in-frame clones and lacks some. The sample gives around 55,000 clones, 90% to 95% of which show up once; about 4% is in the top ten. This clone has just one count. CDR3 length: 19 residues. Per the germline V gene, CDR1 is LGHNA and CDR2 is YSLEER. V lost 3 bases and J lost 1; bases outside the gene matches: 13. The sample consisted of CD8+ T cells from peripheral blood mononuclear cells, taken in the second trimester of pregnancy. The receptor comes from a female donor with multiple sclerosis, enrolled in a pregnancy study. V is TRBV4-3 and J is TRBJ2-2; 8 nucleotides match TRBD2. CDR3 protein: CASSHSIAGPSLNTGELFF. CDR3 DNA sequence: TGCGCCAGCAGCCATTCGATAGCGGGGCCCTCATTGAACACCGGGGAGCTGTTTTTT.